This T cell receptor beta chain appears in the sequencing data of a study of OX40 agonist ivuxolimab in advanced cancers. The protocol was immunoSEQ multiplex PCR, while the TCRdb copy is restricted to in-frame clones and leaves out a portion. The sample lists 15,000 to 20,000 clones; over 75% were seen once. V was trimmed by 8 bases and J by 0 bases, leaving 16 bases between them. Germline assignment: CDR1 SEHNR and CDR2 FQNEAQ (reference sequence). The CDR3 consists of 16 residues. This clone was recorded once. No patient had autoimmune disease or received systemic immunosuppression. The chain employs TRBV7-9 and TRBJ2-2; D may be TRBD2 (7 bases). Sequenced here: CD4+ or CD8+ T cells sorted from blood, sampled in a trial of the OX40 agonist ivuxolimab. The receptor comes from an adult with an advanced solid tumor such as melanoma, head and neck, liver or kidney cancer. CDR3 sequence: CASDQGGGANTGELFF. The CDR3, as DNA: TGTGCCAGCGACCAAGGAGGGGGGGCGAACACCGGGGAGCTGTTTTTT.